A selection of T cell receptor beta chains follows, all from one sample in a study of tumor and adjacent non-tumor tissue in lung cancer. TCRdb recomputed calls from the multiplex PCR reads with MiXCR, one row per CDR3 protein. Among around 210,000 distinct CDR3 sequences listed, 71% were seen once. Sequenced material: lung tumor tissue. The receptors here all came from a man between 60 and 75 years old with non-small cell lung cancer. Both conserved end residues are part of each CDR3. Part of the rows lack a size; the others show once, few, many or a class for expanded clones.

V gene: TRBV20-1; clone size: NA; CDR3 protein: CSGLPEGTGVFF
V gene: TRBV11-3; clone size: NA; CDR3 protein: CAISGTSQETQYF
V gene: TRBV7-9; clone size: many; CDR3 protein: CASSLGGVTDTQYF
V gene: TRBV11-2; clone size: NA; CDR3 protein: CASSFTIAGESYDEQFF
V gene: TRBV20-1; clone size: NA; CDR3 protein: CSAPRGAGGTDTQYF
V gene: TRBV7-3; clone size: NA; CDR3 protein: CASSFRLGGAETQYF
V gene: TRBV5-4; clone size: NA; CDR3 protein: CASSSHRGRGGYTF
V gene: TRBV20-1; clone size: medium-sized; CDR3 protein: CSASWGGANEKLFF
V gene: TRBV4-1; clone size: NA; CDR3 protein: CASSQHGNTIQYF
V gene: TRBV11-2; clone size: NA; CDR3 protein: CASSELAGSLAKNIKYF
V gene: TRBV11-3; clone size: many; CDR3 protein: CASSLQAGGQETQYF
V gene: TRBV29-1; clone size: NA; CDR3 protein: CSALVIRDFVFNKYGYTF
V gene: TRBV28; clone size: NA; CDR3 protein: CASSIYGGDRLANTGELFF
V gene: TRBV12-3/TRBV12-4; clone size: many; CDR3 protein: CASSPTSGKETQYF
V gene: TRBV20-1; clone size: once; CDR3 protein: CSARARENAETFF